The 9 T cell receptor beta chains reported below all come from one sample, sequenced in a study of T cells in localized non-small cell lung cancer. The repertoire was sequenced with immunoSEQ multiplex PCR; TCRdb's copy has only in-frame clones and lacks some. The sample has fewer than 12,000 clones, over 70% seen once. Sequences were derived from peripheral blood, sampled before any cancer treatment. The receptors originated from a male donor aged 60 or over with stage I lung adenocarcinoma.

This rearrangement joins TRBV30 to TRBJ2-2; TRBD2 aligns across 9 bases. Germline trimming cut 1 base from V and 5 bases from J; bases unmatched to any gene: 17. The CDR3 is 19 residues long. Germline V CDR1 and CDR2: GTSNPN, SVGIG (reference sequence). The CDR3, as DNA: TGTGCCTGGAGTGGACGGTCGGATCGCGGGGGGGCGGTTACCGGGGAGCTGTTTTTT. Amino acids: CAWSGRSDRGGAVTGELFF.

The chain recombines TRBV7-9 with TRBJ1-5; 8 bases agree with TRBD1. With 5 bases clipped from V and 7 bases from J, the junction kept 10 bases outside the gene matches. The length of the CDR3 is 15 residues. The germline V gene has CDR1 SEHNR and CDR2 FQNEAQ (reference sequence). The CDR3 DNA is TGTGCCAGCAGCCCGGACAGGGCCTGGGGACAGCCCCAGCATTTT. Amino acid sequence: CASSPDRAWGQPQHF.

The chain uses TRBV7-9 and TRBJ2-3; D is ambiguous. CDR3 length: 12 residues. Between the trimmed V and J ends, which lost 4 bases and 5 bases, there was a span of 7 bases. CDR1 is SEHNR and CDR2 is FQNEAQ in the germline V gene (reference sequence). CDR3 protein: CASSSRLDTQYF. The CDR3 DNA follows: TGTGCCAGCAGCTCCCGATTAGATACGCAGTATTTT.

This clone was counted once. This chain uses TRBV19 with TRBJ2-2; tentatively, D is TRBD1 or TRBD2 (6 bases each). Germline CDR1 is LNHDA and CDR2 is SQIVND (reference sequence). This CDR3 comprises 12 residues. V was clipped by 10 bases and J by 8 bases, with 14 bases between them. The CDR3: CATRSGAGELFF. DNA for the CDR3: TGTGCCACCCGTTCGGGGGCGGGGGAGCTGTTTTTT.

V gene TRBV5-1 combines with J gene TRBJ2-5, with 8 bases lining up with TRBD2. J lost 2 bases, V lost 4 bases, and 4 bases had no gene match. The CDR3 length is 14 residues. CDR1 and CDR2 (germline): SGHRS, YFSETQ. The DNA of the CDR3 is TGCGCCAGCAGCACCGGGGGGGCTCAAGAGACCCAGTACTTC. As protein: CASSTGGAQETQYF.

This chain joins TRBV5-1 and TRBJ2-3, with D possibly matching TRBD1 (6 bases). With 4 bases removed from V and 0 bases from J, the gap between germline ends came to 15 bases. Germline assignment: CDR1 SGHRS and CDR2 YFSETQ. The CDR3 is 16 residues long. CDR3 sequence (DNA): TGCGCCAGCAGCCCACCAGGGGCCCCTAGCACAGATACGCAGTATTTT. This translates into CASSPPGAPSTDTQYF.

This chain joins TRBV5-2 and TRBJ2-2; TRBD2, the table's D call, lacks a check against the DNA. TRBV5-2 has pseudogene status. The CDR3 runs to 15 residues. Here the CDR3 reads CASSLSGTQTGELFF. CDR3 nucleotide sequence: TGTGCCAGCAGCTTGAGCGGGACCCAAACCGGGGAGCTGTTTTTT.

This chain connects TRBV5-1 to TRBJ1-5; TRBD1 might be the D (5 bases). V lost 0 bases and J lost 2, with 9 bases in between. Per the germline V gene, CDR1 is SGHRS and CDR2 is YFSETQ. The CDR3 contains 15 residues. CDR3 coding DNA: TGCGCCAGCAGCTTGGAGGGGTTCGGCAATCAGCCCCAGCATTTT. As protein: CASSLEGFGNQPQHF.

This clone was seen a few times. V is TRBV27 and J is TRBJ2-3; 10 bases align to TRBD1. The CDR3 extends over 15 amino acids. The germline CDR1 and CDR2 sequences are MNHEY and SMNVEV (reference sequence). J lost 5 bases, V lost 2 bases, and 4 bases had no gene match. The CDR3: CASSLPTGGEDTQYF. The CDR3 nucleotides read TGTGCCAGCAGTTTACCGACAGGGGGCGAAGATACGCAGTATTTT.